The source of this T cell receptor beta chain is a study of technical replicates of blood from four donors. CDR3 length: 16 residues. V lost 2 bases and J 10 bases, leaving 23 bases between the germline ends. Germline V CDR1 and CDR2: MNHEY, SVGAGI. Clones were sequenced by immunoSEQ multiplex PCR, and TCRdb holds only the in-frame ones, with some missing. This sample has approximately 76,000 clones; 97% occur once, and the top ten carry 0.18%. The sample taken for sequencing was T cells isolated from PBMCs. The origin of this receptor is a human donor in good health. The chain recombines TRBV6-5 with TRBJ1-1; D remains ambiguous. The CDR3: CASSYTGSGRGNSAFF. The CDR3 DNA reads TGTGCCAGCAGTTACACGGGGTCCGGGCGAGGTAACTCAGCTTTCTTT.